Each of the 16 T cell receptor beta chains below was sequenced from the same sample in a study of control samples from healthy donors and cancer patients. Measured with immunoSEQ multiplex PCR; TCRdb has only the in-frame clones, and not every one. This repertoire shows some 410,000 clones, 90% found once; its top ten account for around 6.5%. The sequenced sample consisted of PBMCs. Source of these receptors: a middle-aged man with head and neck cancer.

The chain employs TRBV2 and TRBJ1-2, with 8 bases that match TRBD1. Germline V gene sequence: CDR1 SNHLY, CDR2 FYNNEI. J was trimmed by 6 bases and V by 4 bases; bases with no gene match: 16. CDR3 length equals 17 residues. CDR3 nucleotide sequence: TGTGCCAGCAGTGGGGACAGGTTACAGCCGTCGAAAGATGGCTACACCTTC. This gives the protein CASSGDRLQPSKDGYTF. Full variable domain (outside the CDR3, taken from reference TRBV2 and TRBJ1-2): EPEVTQTPSHQVTQMGQEVILRCVPISNHLYFYWYRQILGQKVEFLVSFYNNEISEKSEIFDDQFSVERPDGSNFTLKIRSTKLEDSAMYFCASSGDRLQPSKDGYTFGSGTRLTVV.

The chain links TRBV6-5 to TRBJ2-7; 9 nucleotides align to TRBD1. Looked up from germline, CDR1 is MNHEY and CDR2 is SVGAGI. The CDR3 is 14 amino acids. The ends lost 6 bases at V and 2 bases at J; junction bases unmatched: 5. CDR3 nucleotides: TGTGCCAGCAGGGGACAGGGTGATGCCTACGAGCAGTACTTC. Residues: CASRGQGDAYEQYF.

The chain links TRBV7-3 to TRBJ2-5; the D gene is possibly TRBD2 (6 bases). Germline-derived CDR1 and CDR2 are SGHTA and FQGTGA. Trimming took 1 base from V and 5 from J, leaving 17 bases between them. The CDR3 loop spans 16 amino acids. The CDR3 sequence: CASSLNGRVSGETQYF. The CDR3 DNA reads TGTGCCAGCAGCTTAAACGGGAGAGTATCCGGGGAGACCCAGTACTTC.

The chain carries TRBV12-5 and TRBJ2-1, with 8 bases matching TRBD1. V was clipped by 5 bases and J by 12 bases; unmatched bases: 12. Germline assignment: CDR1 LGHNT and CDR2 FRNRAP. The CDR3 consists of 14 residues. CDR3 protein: CASGPGTGRSAQFF. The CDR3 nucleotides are TGTGCTAGTGGTCCCGGGACAGGAAGGTCGGCGCAGTTCTTC.

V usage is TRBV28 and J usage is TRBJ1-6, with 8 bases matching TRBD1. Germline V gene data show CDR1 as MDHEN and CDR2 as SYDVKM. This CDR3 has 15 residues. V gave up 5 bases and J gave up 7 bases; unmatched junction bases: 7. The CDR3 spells CASSPGTGGNSPLHF. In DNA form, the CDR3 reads TGTGCCAGCAGTCCCGGGACAGGAGGAAATTCACCCCTCCACTTT.

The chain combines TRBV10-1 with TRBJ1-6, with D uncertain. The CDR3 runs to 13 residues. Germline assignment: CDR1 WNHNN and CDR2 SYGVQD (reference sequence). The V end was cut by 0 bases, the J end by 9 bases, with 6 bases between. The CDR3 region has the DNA TGCGCCAGCAGTGAGTCGCGAAGTTCACCCCTCCACTTT. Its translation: CASSESRSSPLHF.

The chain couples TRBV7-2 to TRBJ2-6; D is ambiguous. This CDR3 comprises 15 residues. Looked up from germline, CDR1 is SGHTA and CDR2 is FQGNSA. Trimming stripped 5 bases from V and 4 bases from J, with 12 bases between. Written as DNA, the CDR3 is TGTGCCAGCAGCCCCCAGAGCTCGGGGGCCAACGTCCTGACTTTC. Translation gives CASSPQSSGANVLTF.

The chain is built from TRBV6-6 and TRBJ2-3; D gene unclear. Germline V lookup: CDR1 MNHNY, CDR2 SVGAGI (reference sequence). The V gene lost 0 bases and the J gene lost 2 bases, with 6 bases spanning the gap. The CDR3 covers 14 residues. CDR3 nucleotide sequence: TGTGCCAGCAGTTACTCTGAATTCACAGATACGCAGTATTTT. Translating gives CASSYSEFTDTQYF.

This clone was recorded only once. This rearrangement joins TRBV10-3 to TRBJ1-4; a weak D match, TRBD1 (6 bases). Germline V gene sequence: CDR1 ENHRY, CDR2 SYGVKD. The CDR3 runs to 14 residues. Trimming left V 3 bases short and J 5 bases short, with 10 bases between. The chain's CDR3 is CAISETGRNEKLFF. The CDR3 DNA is TGTGCCATCAGTGAAACAGGGAGAAATGAAAAACTGTTTTTT.

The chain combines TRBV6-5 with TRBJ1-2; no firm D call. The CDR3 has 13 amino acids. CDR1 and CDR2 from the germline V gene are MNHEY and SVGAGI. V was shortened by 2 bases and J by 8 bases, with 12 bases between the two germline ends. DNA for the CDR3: TGTGCCAGCAGTTACCGCCAACTAGGAGGCTACACCTTC. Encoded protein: CASSYRQLGGYTF.

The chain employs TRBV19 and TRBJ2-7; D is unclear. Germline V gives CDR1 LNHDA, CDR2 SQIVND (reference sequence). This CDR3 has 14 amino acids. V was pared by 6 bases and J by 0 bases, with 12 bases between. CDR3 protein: CASSPRVASYEQYF. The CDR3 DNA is TGTGCCAGTAGCCCCCGGGTTGCCTCCTACGAGCAGTACTTC.

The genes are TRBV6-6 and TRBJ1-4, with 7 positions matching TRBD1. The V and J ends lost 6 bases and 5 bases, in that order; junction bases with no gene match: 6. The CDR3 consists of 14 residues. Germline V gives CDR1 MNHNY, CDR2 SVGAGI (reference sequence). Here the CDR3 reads CASRSGTANEKLFF. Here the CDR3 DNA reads TGTGCCAGCAGGTCCGGGACAGCGAATGAAAAACTGTTTTTT.

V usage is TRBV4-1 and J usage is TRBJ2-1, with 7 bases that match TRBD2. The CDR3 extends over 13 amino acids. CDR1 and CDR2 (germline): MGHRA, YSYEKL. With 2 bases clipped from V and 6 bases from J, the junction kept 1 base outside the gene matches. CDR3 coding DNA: TGCGCCAGCAGCCAACCTAGCGGCAATGAGCAGTTCTTC. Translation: CASSQPSGNEQFF.

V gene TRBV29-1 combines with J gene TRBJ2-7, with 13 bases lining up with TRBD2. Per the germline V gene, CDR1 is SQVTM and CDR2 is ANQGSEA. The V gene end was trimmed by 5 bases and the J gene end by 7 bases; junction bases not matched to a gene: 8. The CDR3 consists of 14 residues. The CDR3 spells CSVKQRLAGGEQYF. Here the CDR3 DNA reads TGCAGCGTTAAACAGAGACTAGCGGGGGGTGAGCAGTACTTC.

Written as DNA, the CDR3 is TGTGCCAGCCGCCCTTATGGACAGACTGAAGCTTTCTTT. As protein: CASRPYGQTEAFF. The chain uses TRBV9 and TRBJ1-1; D possibly corresponds to TRBD1 (6 bases). Germline assignment: CDR1 SGDLS and CDR2 YYNGEE. The germline V and J ends were trimmed by 7 bases and 5 bases, with 15 bases remaining between them. The CDR3 runs 13 residues.

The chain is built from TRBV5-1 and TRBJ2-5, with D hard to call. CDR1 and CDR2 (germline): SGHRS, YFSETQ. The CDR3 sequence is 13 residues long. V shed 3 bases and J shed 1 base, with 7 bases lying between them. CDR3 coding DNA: TGCGCCAGCAGCTCGACACCCCAAGAGACCCAGTACTTC. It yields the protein CASSSTPQETQYF.